One and the same sample provided the 9 T cell receptor beta chains below, sequenced in a study of T cell responses to AZD1222 COVID-19 vaccine. Some clones are missing from TCRdb's copy, which holds only in-frame ones; the method was immunoSEQ multiplex PCR. The table has under 150,000 clones, approximately 90% seen once. The sample in question was peripheral blood, obtained 28 days after the second AZD1222 dose. These receptors came from an adult who received the AZD1222 COVID-19 vaccine.

The chain joins TRBV20-1 to TRBJ2-7; D is perhaps TRBD1 (7 bases). Germline values: CDR1 DFQATT, CDR2 SNEGSKA (reference sequence). The CDR3 contains 11 residues. V was cut by 4 bases and J by 5 bases, with 9 bases left in between. In DNA form, the CDR3 reads TGCAGTGCTACAGGGGGGCACGAGCAGTACTTC. Encoded protein: CSATGGHEQYF.

V is TRBV7-8 and J is TRBJ2-3, with D perhaps TRBD2 (6 bases). The CDR3 runs to 15 residues. The V gene's germline CDR1 is SGHVS and CDR2 FQNEAQ. Trimming cost V 3 bases and J 0 bases, with 10 bases left between them. Here the CDR3 DNA reads TGTGCCAGCAGCTTTAAGGGGACTAGCACAGATACGCAGTATTTT. This translates into CASSFKGTSTDTQYF. Supplemented by reference TRBV7-8 and TRBJ2-3, the full variable domain reads GAGVSQSPRYKVAKRGQDVALRCDPISGHVSLFWYQQALGQGPEFLTYFQNEAQLDKSGLPSDRFFAERPEGSVSTLKIQRTQQEDSAVYLCASSFKGTSTDTQYFGPGTRLTVL.

This clone was found a few times. This chain links TRBV18 with TRBJ2-7; a possible D gene is TRBD2 (6 bases). The CDR3 is made up of 13 amino acids. V dropped 5 bases and J dropped 3 bases, with 11 bases sitting between them. From germline, CDR1 is KGHSH and CDR2 LQKENI. CDR3 nucleotides: TGTGCCAGCTCAAGCCGGGGGATCTACGAGCAGTACTTC. Amino acid sequence: CASSSRGIYEQYF.

V and J are TRBV5-1 and TRBJ1-1; no definite D call. This CDR3 comprises 13 residues. Trimming stripped 5 bases from V and 0 bases from J, with 8 bases between. CDR1 and CDR2 from the germline V gene are SGHRS and YFSETQ. The CDR3 coding sequence is TGCGCCAGCAGGCTGGGAATGAACACTGAAGCTTTCTTT. It specifies CASRLGMNTEAFF. The full variable domain, rest sourced from reference TRBV5-1 and TRBJ1-1, is KAGVTQTPRYLIKTRGQQVTLSCSPISGHRSVSWYQQTPGQGLQFLFEYFSETQRNKGNFPGRFSGRQFSNSRSEMNVSTLELGDSALYLCASRLGMNTEAFFGQGTRLTVV.

This rearrangement joins TRBV10-2 to TRBJ1-1, with 7 bases aligning to TRBD1. The germline CDR1 and CDR2 sequences are WSHSY and SAAADI. The CDR3 is made up of 14 amino acids. After removal of 0 bases from V and 5 bases from J, the junction contained 3 bases not matched to a gene. As DNA, the CDR3 is TGCGCCAGCAGTGAGTCAACAGGGGAAACTGAAGCTTTCTTT. Protein sequence: CASSESTGETEAFF.

The chain is built from TRBV6-6 and TRBJ2-1; no clear D gene. The germline V and J ends were trimmed by 5 bases and 8 bases, with 13 bases remaining between them. The CDR3 loop spans 13 amino acids. In germline, CDR1 is MNHNY, CDR2 SVGAGI (reference sequence). CDR3 region: CASSGPGRYEQFF. The CDR3 region has the DNA TGTGCCAGCAGTGGGCCCGGCAGGTATGAGCAGTTCTTC.

The chain has TRBV4-2 and TRBJ1-2; possible D gene TRBD1, 5 bases. Trimming shortened V by 1 base and J by 4 bases, and 10 bases separated the two germline ends. The CDR3 covers 14 residues. Looked up from germline, CDR1 is LGHNA and CDR2 is YNFKEQ. Here the CDR3 reads CASSQGGTSYGYTF. The CDR3 DNA reads TGTGCCAGCAGCCAAGGAGGGACCTCCTATGGCTACACCTTC.

A single count supports this clone. This chain uses TRBV11-2 with TRBJ1-2; D ambiguous. From germline, CDR1 is SGHAT and CDR2 FQNNGV. CDR3 length equals 12 residues. With 3 bases removed from V and 2 bases from J, the gap between germline ends came to 4 bases. CDR3 region: CASSLSNYGYTF. The CDR3, as DNA: TGTGCCAGCAGCTTGTCGAACTATGGCTACACCTTC.

The V call is TRBV5-4, the J call TRBJ2-5, with D unclear. V shed 4 bases and J shed 0 bases, with 4 bases lying between them. The CDR3 length is 12 residues. The germline V gene encodes CDR1 SGHNT and CDR2 YYREEE (reference sequence). This CDR3 is CASSRDQETQYF. Written as DNA, the CDR3 is TGTGCCAGCAGCCGTGACCAAGAGACCCAGTACTTC. Full variable domain (remainder filled in from reference TRBV5-4 and TRBJ2-5): ETGVTQSPTHLIKTRGQQVTLRCSSQSGHNTVSWYQQALGQGPQFIFQYYREEENGRGNFPPRFSGLQFPNYSSELNVNALELDDSALYLCASSRDQETQYFGPGTRLLVL.